Below are 27 T cell receptor beta chains sequenced from a single sample in a study of follicular helper T cells after annual influenza vaccination. The protocol was immunoSEQ multiplex PCR, while the TCRdb copy is restricted to in-frame clones and leaves out a portion. The repertoire includes around 2,700 clones, approximately 80% of them detected once, and around 1.5% sits in the top ten. Regarding time point: 2014-2015 season, pre-vaccination. Specimen: CXCR5+ CD38- circulating T follicular helper cells from blood, collected on the day of influenza vaccination. Specified subset: circulating Tfh, non-naive CD4+CXCR5+PD-1+ (ICOS+CD38+ or ICOS-CD38-). The source of these receptors is an adult who received the influenza vaccine.

V usage is TRBV5-6 and J usage is TRBJ2-7, with 7 bases matching TRBD2. CDR1 and CDR2 (germline): SGHDT, YYEEEE. The CDR3 sequence is 15 residues long. V dropped 1 base and J dropped 4; count of bases not matched to a gene: 8. Here the CDR3 DNA reads TGTGCCAGCAGCTTGAGTCTGCAGGGAGGGTACGAGCAGTACTTC. It encodes CASSLSLQGGYEQYF.

V and J are TRBV6-6 and TRBJ2-2; 8 bases map to TRBD1. This CDR3 contains 14 residues. Unmatched junction bases numbered 7, after V lost 5 bases and J lost 8 bases. Germline V gene data show CDR1 as MNHNY and CDR2 as SVGAGI (reference sequence). In nucleotides, the CDR3 is TGTGCCAGCAGTCGTGGAACAGGGGGTGGGGAGCTGTTTTTT. Amino acid sequence: CASSRGTGGGELFF.

The V call is TRBV5-1, the J call TRBJ2-3; D tentatively reads TRBD1 or TRBD2 (5 bases each). From germline, CDR1 is SGHRS and CDR2 YFSETQ. The CDR3 is made up of 15 amino acids. Trimming left V 7 bases short and J 2 bases short, with 17 bases between. The CDR3 spells CASRYRDPDTDTQYF. Written as DNA, the CDR3 is TGCGCCAGCCGTTACCGGGACCCCGACACAGATACGCAGTATTTT.

This clone occurred once. This chain uses TRBV29-1 with TRBJ2-1; 10 nucleotides line up with TRBD2. The length of the CDR3 is 15 residues. V lost 1 base to trimming and J lost 7 bases; unmatched junction nucleotides: 7. Germline values: CDR1 SQVTM, CDR2 ANQGSEA. For the CDR3, the DNA is TGCAGCGTTGAAGGTGGTAGCGGGGGGACGAATGAGCAGTTCTTC. It translates to CSVEGGSGGTNEQFF.

This clone was recorded once. The junction departs from the called germline gene at one end, perhaps through a read error. The chain couples TRBV2 to TRBJ1-2, with 7 bases fitting TRBD1. The CDR3 consists of 13 residues. Germline V CDR1 and CDR2: SNHLY, FYNNEI. The CDR3 is CASREDRDYGYTF. The CDR3 DNA reads as TGTGCCAGCAGGGAAGACAGGGACTATGGCTACACCTTC.

V usage is TRBV27 and J usage is TRBJ1-1; D remains ambiguous. Per germline, CDR1 MNHEY and CDR2 SMNVEV (reference sequence). V was cut by 7 bases and J by 4 bases, with 10 bases left in between. CDR3 length equals 12 residues. The CDR3 sequence: CASKRGVTEAFF. CDR3 sequence (DNA): TGTGCCAGCAAACGCGGGGTCACTGAAGCTTTCTTT.

The CDR3 protein is CASDQGGSLNTEAFF. In DNA, the CDR3 is TGTGCCAGCGACCAGGGGGGCAGCTTGAACACTGAAGCTTTCTTT. The chain couples TRBV18 to TRBJ1-1; 7 positions match TRBD1. The germline V gene encodes CDR1 KGHSH and CDR2 LQKENI. The CDR3 consists of 15 residues. Trimming cost V 8 bases and J 0 bases; bases outside gene matches: 9.

The chain links TRBV7-6 to TRBJ1-1; no definite D call. V shed 8 bases and J shed 1 base, with 8 bases lying between them. Germline assignment: CDR1 SGHVS and CDR2 FNYEAQ. The CDR3 sequence is 12 residues long. CDR3 residues: CASGGPNTEAFF. The CDR3 DNA reads TGTGCCAGCGGAGGGCCGAACACTGAAGCTTTCTTT.

This clone showed up just a few times. This chain connects TRBV9 to TRBJ2-2; unclear D gene. Deletions cut 3 bases from V and 1 base from J, with 4 bases between. CDR3 length: 13 amino acids. Per germline, CDR1 SGDLS and CDR2 YYNGEE. DNA for the CDR3: TGTGCCAGCAGCGGGATGAACACCGGGGAGCTGTTTTTT. Translated: CASSGMNTGELFF.

This chain connects TRBV19 to TRBJ1-5; D might be TRBD1 (6 bases). Trimming left V 4 bases short and J 6 bases short, with 16 bases between. The CDR3 covers 15 residues. Germline lookup yields CDR1 LNHDA and CDR2 SQIVND (reference sequence). CDR3 sequence (DNA): TGTGCCAGTAGTACCTTTACAGGGTGGTCTCAGCCCCAGCATTTT. The encoded protein is CASSTFTGWSQPQHF.

The V call is TRBV15, the J call TRBJ2-1; D gene unclear. The CDR3 spans 19 residues. In germline, CDR1 is LNHNV, CDR2 YYDKDF (reference sequence). V was pared by 0 bases and J by 0 bases, with 18 bases between. The CDR3 DNA is TGTGCCACCAGCAGAGATAGGTCTCCCGGCTCCGACTCCTACAATGAGCAGTTCTTC. It specifies CATSRDRSPGSDSYNEQFF.

In DNA, the CDR3 is TGCGCCAGCAGCCAAACCGACAGGGCTGGAAACACCATATATTTT. Protein: CASSQTDRAGNTIYF. The V call is TRBV5-1, the J call TRBJ1-3, with 7 nucleotides matching TRBD1. Trimming took 4 bases from V and 2 from J; bases not matched to a gene: 6. CDR1 and CDR2 from the germline V gene are SGHRS and YFSETQ. This CDR3 has 15 amino acids.

V usage is TRBV5-1 and J usage is TRBJ2-7, with TRBD1 as a possible D gene (6 bases). V was pared by 4 bases and J by 0 bases, with 11 bases between. The germline V gene has CDR1 SGHRS and CDR2 YFSETQ. The CDR3 has 14 amino acids. The CDR3 region has the DNA TGCGCCAGCAGCACCCTGGACAGCTCCTACGAGCAGTACTTC. Encoded protein: CASSTLDSSYEQYF.

The rearrangement uses TRBV14 and TRBJ2-3; D is possibly TRBD2 (7 bases). Germline CDR1 is SGHDN and CDR2 is FVKESK. The CDR3 sequence is 13 residues long. The V and J ends lost 4 bases and 6 bases respectively, with 11 bases between them. CDR3 nucleotide sequence: TGTGCCAGCAGCCCCCGGGGGGCGGATACGCAGTATTTT. This gives the protein CASSPRGADTQYF.

This sequence joins TRBV18 and TRBJ1-1; a weak D match, TRBD1 (5 bases). The germline CDR1 and CDR2 sequences are KGHSH and LQKENI. Trimming removed 3 bases from V and 0 bases from J, with 8 bases in between. This CDR3 has 14 amino acids. The CDR3 loop reads CASSPQQVNTEAFF. The CDR3 DNA sequence: TGTGCCAGCTCACCTCAACAGGTGAACACTGAAGCTTTCTTT.

This chain links TRBV5-1 with TRBJ2-5; perhaps TRBD2 as D (7 bases). Germline V lookup: CDR1 SGHRS, CDR2 YFSETQ. This CDR3 comprises 13 residues. Trimming cost V 5 bases and J 5 bases, with 13 bases left between them. For the CDR3, the DNA is TGCGCCAGCAGGAAGGGGGGGTTGGAGACCCAGTACTTC. The encoded protein is CASRKGGLETQYF.

The chain employs TRBV13 and TRBJ1-2; weak D call: TRBD1 (5 bases). Looked up from germline, CDR1 is PRHDT and CDR2 is FYEKMQ (reference sequence). The V gene lost 4 bases and the J gene lost 4 bases, with 13 bases spanning the gap. The CDR3 is 14 amino acids. The CDR3 DNA reads TGTGCCAGCAGCTCCCTTGACAGCTTCTATGGCTACACCTTC. Its protein product is CASSSLDSFYGYTF. The whole variable domain, filled in from reference TRBV13 and TRBJ1-2, reads AAGVIQSPRHLIKEKRETATLKCYPIPRHDTVYWYQQGPGQDPQFLISFYEKMQSDKGSIPDRFSAQQFSDYHSELNMSSLELGDSALYFCASSSLDSFYGYTFGSGTRLTVV.

The V call is TRBV18, the J call TRBJ2-3; 11 positions match TRBD1. Trimming cost V 4 bases and J 5 bases; bases outside gene matches: 8. Germline V lookup: CDR1 KGHSH, CDR2 LQKENI. The CDR3 extends over 16 amino acids. CDR3: CASSLGQGAVGDTQYF. The CDR3 region has the DNA TGTGCCAGCTCACTCGGACAGGGGGCAGTGGGAGATACGCAGTATTTT.

V is TRBV10-2 and J is TRBJ1-2, with TRBD1 identical over 9 bases. Germline V lookup: CDR1 WSHSY, CDR2 SAAADI. The trim removed 3 bases at V and 4 bases at J, leaving 6 bases unmatched. CDR3 length: 15 amino acids. In DNA, the CDR3 is TGCGCCAGCAGTGAAGGACAGGGGTTGTCCTATGGCTACACCTTC. This encodes CASSEGQGLSYGYTF.

The genes are TRBV7-3 and TRBJ2-5; the D gene is possibly TRBD2 (5 bases). V lost 2 bases to trimming and J lost 7 bases, with 14 bases between them. From germline, CDR1 is SGHTA and CDR2 FQGTGA. This CDR3 has 14 residues. The CDR3 DNA is TGTGCCAGCAGCTTAGATGTCGGGGTTGGGACCCAGTACTTC. Translation gives CASSLDVGVGTQYF.

The chain carries TRBV29-1 and TRBJ2-1; 10 nucleotides align to TRBD2. The CDR3 consists of 16 residues. Unmatched junction bases numbered 5, after V lost 0 bases and J lost 3 bases. Per the germline V gene, CDR1 is SQVTM and CDR2 is ANQGSEA. CDR3 region: CSVEDRAGGIYNEQFF. CDR3 sequence (DNA): TGCAGCGTTGAAGACCGAGCGGGGGGGATCTACAATGAGCAGTTCTTC.

V and J are TRBV5-1 and TRBJ2-7, with 10 nucleotides matching TRBD2. Germline V lookup: CDR1 SGHRS, CDR2 YFSETQ. This CDR3 region has 15 residues. J was trimmed by 6 bases and V by 1 base; bases with no gene match: 7. The CDR3 region has the DNA TGCGCCAGCAGCTTGTTCAGCGGGGGGGCAACCGAGCAGTACTTC. This encodes CASSLFSGGATEQYF.

The chain couples TRBV18 to TRBJ1-1; TRBD1 matches at 10 bases. Germline V CDR1 and CDR2: KGHSH, LQKENI. V lost 3 bases and J lost 6; bases outside the gene matches: 7. The CDR3 spans 15 residues. The CDR3 protein is CASSPGTGASAEAFF. The CDR3 DNA reads TGTGCCAGCTCACCGGGGACAGGGGCTAGCGCTGAAGCTTTCTTT.

The genes are TRBV18 and TRBJ1-4; no clear D gene. The CDR3 spans 14 residues. Germline CDR1 is KGHSH and CDR2 is LQKENI. Trimming shortened V by 3 bases and J by 5 bases, and 10 bases separated the two germline ends. The CDR3 DNA reads TGTGCCAGCTCACCCGGCCAACCAAATGAAAAACTGTTTTTT. This translates into CASSPGQPNEKLFF.

This sequence joins TRBV5-4 and TRBJ2-1; TRBD2 agrees at 10 bases. Looked up from germline, CDR1 is SGHNT and CDR2 is YYREEE (reference sequence). This CDR3 contains 15 residues. V shed 0 bases and J 11 bases; nucleotides not matched to a gene: 8. The CDR3 loop reads CASSLVASGGLKQFF. Here the CDR3 DNA reads TGTGCCAGCAGCTTGGTGGCTAGCGGGGGACTCAAGCAGTTCTTC.

This clone was recorded only once. The genes are TRBV5-1 and TRBJ2-5, with D possibly being TRBD1 (6 bases). Per the germline V gene, CDR1 is SGHRS and CDR2 is YFSETQ. V was clipped by 0 bases and J by 7 bases, with 13 bases between them. The CDR3 runs to 14 residues. The CDR3 DNA sequence: TGCGCCAGCAGCTTGGCCTGGGGGCGCGGGACCCAGTACTTC. This translates into CASSLAWGRGTQYF. The variable domain in full, completed from reference TRBV5-1 and TRBJ2-5, reads KAGVTQTPRYLIKTRGQQVTLSCSPISGHRSVSWYQQTPGQGLQFLFEYFSETQRNKGNFPGRFSGRQFSNSRSEMNVSTLELGDSALYLCASSLAWGRGTQYFGPGTRLLVL.

J is TRBJ2-5 and V is TRBV5-1, with TRBD2 matching over 10 bases. With V trimmed by 4 bases and J by 2 bases, 8 bases remained unmatched. The CDR3 is 16 residues long. Germline loops: CDR1 SGHRS, CDR2 YFSETQ. The CDR3 region has the DNA TGCGCCAGCAGCAGTGGGGTAGCGGGGGGTCAAGAGACCCAGTACTTC. Translated, it gives CASSSGVAGGQETQYF.